This record looks at one T cell receptor beta chain sequence and its context. The target antigen is unknown. The sample is drawn from a study of cytomegalovirus exposure and HLA in healthy donors. CDR1 and CDR2 (germline): LNHNV, YYDKDF (reference sequence). The CDR3 runs to 14 residues. V shed 1 base and J shed 1 base, with 8 bases lying between them. Findings and caveats of the study: Presence/absence results assume similar sequencing depth per donor, which may not hold. In a later analysis, at a false discovery rate of 0.05, approximately 16,000 TCR beta sequences matched HLA alleles. TCR association rates varied by HLA locus in a later analysis, with DRB1 highest and HLA-C lowest. Within an earlier analysis, most TCR beta V segments proved productive either about 90% or about 30% of the time.

The PCR contained 60 Vbeta and 13 Jbeta primers. Profiled with immunoSEQ multiplex PCR; TCRdb holds only in-frame clones, not every one. The sample has around 94,000 clones, about 62% seen once. The sequencing sample was made of PBMCs. This TCR came from a man aged 30-40 years in good health and CMV-seronegative. The rearrangement links TRBV15 to TRBJ2-7; D is unresolved. The DNA of the CDR3 is TGTGCCACCAGCAGAGGTTCACTTTCCTACGAGCAGTACTTC. This codes for CATSRGSLSYEQYF.